One and the same sample provided the 4 T cell receptor beta chains below, sequenced in a study of shared clonotypes between healthy human individuals (dated by TCRdb to 2020 to 2022). The library was built by means of the immunoSEQ multiplex PCR assay. The immuneACCESS repertoire file appears here via TCRdb, limited to in-frame rearrangements. These files lack a portion of the clones; in checked studies, under half of the deficit traces to unresolved V genes, and the cause of the others is not known. The sample records under 2,500,000 clones, nearly 97% of which are singletons. Roughly 0.13% of the sample is taken by the ten largest. Sequencing was performed on naive CD4+ T cells sorted from blood. Interpreted using the paper, the cell subset or site label stands for: CD45RA+ positively selected. Receptors were obtained from a man aged 18 to 30 in good health.

The chain joins TRBV6-1 to TRBJ1-2; no definite D call. The CDR3 totals 12 residues. The V gene lost 6 bases and the J gene lost 6 bases, with 11 bases spanning the gap. Germline CDR1 and CDR2: MNHNS and SASEGT. The CDR3 spells CASSETSHGYTF. Written as DNA, the CDR3 is TGTGCCAGCAGCGAGACGAGTCATGGCTACACCTTC.

The J gene is TRBJ2-7, the V gene TRBV15; D is perhaps TRBD1 (5 bases). V was cut by 3 bases and J by 5 bases, with 14 bases left in between. Germline loops: CDR1 LNHNV, CDR2 YYDKDF (reference sequence). This CDR3 has 14 residues. CDR3 protein: CATSSTGRQDEQYF. In DNA form, the CDR3 reads TGTGCCACCAGCAGTACAGGTCGCCAGGACGAGCAGTACTTC.

This sequence joins TRBV6-5 and TRBJ1-5; 11 nucleotides line up with TRBD1. Germline V CDR1 and CDR2: MNHEY, SVGAGI. The CDR3 totals 15 residues. Trimming removed 6 bases from V and 3 bases from J; junction bases left unmatched: 4. CDR3 coding DNA: TGTGCCAGCAGCATGGACAGGGGGCACAATCAGCCCCAGCATTTT. As protein: CASSMDRGHNQPQHF.

The V call is TRBV28, the J call TRBJ2-1; no firm D call. Germline V gene sequence: CDR1 MDHEN, CDR2 SYDVKM. With 8 bases removed from V and 9 bases from J, the gap between germline ends came to 8 bases. The CDR3 is made up of 10 amino acids. CDR3 protein: CASARFEQFF. The CDR3 coding sequence is TGTGCCAGCGCACGATTTGAGCAGTTCTTC.